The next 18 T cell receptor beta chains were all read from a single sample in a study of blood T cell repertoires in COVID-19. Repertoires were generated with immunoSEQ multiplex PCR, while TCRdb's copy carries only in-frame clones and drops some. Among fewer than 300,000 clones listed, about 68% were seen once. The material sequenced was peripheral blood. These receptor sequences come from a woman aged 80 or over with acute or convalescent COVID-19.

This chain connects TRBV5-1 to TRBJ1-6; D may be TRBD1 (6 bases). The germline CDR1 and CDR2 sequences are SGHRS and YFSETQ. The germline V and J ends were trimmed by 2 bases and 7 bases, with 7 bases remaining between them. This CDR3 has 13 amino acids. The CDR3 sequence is CASSLGQNSPLHF. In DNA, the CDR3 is TGCGCCAGCAGCTTAGGACAGAATTCACCCCTCCACTTT.

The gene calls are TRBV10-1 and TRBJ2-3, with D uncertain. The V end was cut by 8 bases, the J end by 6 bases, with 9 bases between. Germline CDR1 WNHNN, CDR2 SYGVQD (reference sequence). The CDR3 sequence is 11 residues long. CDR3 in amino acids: CASEASDTQYF. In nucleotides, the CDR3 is TGCGCCAGCGAAGCATCGGATACGCAGTATTTT.

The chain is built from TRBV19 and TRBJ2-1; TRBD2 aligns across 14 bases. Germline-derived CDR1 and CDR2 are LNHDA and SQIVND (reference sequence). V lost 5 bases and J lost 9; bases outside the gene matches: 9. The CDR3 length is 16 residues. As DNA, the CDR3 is TGTGCCAGTAGTTTCCTTTCCGGGACTAGCGGGAGTGAGCAGTTCTTC. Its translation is CASSFLSGTSGSEQFF.

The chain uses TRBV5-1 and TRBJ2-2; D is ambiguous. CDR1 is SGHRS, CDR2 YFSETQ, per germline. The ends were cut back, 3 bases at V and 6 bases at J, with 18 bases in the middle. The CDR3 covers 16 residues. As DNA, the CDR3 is TGCGCCAGCAGCTCCTCTTTGACCCCTCGGGCCGGGGAGCTGTTTTTT. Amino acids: CASSSSLTPRAGELFF.

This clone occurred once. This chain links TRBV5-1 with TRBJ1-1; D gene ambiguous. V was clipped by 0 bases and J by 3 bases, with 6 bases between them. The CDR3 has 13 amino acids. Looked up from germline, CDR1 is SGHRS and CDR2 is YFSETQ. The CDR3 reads CASSLDQYTEAFF. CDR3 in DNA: TGCGCCAGCAGCTTGGACCAGTACACTGAAGCTTTCTTT.

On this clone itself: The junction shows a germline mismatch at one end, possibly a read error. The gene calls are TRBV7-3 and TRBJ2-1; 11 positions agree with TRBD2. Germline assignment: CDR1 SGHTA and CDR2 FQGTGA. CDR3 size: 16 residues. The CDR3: CASSSGTSGGVGPRIF. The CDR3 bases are TGTGCCAGCAGCTCCGGGACTAGCGGTGGGGTTGGCCCTCGGATCTTC.

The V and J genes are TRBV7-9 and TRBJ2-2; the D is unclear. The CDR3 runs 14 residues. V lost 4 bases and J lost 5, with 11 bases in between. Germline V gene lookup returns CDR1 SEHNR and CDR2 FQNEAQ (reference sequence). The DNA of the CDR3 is TGTGCCAGCAGCTCTCAGGCTGGGACCGGGGAGCTGTTTTTT. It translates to CASSSQAGTGELFF.

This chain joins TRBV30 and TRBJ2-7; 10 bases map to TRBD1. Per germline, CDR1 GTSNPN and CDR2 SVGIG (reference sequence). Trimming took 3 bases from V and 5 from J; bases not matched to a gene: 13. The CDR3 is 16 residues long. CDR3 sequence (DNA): TGTGCCTGGAGAGGAAGTGGGACAGGGGCTTTCCACGAGCAGTACTTC. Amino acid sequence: CAWRGSGTGAFHEQYF.

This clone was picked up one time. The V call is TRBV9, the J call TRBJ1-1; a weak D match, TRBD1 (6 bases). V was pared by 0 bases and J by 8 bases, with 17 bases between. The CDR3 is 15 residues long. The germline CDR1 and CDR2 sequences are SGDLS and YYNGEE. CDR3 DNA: TGTGCCAGCAGCGTAGATCAGGGGCCCTCTTTGGAAGCTTTCTTT. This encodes CASSVDQGPSLEAFF.

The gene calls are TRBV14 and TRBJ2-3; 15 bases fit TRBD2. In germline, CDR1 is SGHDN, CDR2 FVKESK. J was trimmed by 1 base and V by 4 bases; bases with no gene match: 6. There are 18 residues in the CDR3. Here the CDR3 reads CASSRGLAGGLRTDTQYF. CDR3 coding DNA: TGTGCCAGCAGCCGCGGACTAGCGGGAGGGCTCCGCACAGATACGCAGTATTTT. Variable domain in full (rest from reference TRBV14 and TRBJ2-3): EAGVTQFPSHSVIEKGQTVTLRCDPISGHDNLYWYRRVMGKEIKFLLHFVKESKQDESGMPNNRFLAERTGGTYSTLKVQPAELEDSGVYFCASSRGLAGGLRTDTQYFGPGTRLTVL.

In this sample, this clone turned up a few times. CDR3 sequence: CASSSLRTVHNTEAFF. CDR3 bases: TGCGCCAGCAGCTCACTTAGGACAGTTCATAACACTGAAGCTTTCTTT. The chain joins TRBV5-1 to TRBJ1-1; D is possibly TRBD1 (6 bases). The germline CDR1 and CDR2 sequences are SGHRS and YFSETQ. This CDR3 is 16 amino acids long. V lost 3 bases to trimming and J lost 2 bases, with 17 bases between them. The variable domain in full, with the rest retrieved from reference TRBV5-1 and TRBJ1-1, is KAGVTQTPRYLIKTRGQQVTLSCSPISGHRSVSWYQQTPGQGLQFLFEYFSETQRNKGNFPGRFSGRQFSNSRSEMNVSTLELGDSALYLCASSSLRTVHNTEAFFGQGTRLTVV.

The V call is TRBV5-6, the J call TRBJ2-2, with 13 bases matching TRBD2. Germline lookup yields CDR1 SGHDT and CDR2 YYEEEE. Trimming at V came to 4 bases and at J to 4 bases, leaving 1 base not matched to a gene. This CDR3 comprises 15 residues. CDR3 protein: CASSGLAGATGELFF. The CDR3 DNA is TGTGCCAGCAGCGGACTAGCGGGAGCCACCGGGGAGCTGTTTTTT. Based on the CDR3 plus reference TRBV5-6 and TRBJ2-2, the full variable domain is DAGVTQSPTHLIKTRGQQVTLRCSPKSGHDTVSWYQQALGQGPQFIFQYYEEEERQRGNFPDRFSGHQFPNYSSELNVNALLLGDSALYLCASSGLAGATGELFFGEGSRLTVL.

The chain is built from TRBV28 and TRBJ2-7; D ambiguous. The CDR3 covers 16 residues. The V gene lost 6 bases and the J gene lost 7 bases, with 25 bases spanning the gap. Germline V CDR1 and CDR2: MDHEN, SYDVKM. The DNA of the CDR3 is TGTGCCAGCAGCATTATAGGAACGCAGGTTCTTTGGGAGCAGTACTTC. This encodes CASSIIGTQVLWEQYF.

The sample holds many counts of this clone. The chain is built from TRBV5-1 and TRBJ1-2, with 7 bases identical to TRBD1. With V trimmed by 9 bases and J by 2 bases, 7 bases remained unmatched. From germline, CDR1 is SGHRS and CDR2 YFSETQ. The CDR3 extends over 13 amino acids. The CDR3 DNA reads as TGCGCCACCGCACAGGGGTTAAACTATGGCTACACCTTC. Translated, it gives CATAQGLNYGYTF.

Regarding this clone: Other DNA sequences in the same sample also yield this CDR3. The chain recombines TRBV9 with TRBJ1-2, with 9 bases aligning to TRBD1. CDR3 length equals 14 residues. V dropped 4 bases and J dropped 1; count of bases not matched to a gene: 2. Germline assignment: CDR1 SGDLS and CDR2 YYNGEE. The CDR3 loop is CASSPGQGNYGYTF. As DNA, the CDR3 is TGTGCCAGCAGCCCGGGACAGGGTAACTATGGCTACACCTTC.

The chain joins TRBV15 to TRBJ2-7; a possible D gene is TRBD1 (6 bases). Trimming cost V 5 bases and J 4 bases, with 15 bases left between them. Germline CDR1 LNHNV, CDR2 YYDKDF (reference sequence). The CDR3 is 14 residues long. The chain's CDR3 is CATSDNRARYEQYF. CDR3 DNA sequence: TGTGCCACCAGCGATAACAGGGCTCGGTACGAGCAGTACTTC. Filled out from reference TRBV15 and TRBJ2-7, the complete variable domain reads DAMVIQNPRYQVTQFGKPVTLSCSQTLNHNVMYWYQQKSSQAPKLLFHYYDKDFNNEADTPDNFQSRRPNTSFCFLDIRSPGLGDTAMYLCATSDNRARYEQYFGPGTRLTVT.

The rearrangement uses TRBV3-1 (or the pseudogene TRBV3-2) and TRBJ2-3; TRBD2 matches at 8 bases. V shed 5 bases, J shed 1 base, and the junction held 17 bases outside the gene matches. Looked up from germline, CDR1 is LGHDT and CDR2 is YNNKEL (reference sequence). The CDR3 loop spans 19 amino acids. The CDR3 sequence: CASSRNVGGAFGRTDTQYF. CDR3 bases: TGTGCCAGCAGCAGAAATGTCGGGGGGGCCTTCGGTCGCACAGATACGCAGTATTTT.

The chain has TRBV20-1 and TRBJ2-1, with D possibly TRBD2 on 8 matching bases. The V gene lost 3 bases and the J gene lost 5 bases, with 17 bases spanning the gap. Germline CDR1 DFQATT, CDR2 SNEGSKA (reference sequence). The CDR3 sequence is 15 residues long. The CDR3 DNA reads TGCAGTGCTAGTATCCCCGGGAGGGGGCACAATGAGCAGTTCTTC. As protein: CSASIPGRGHNEQFF.